Given below is one T cell receptor (beta chain) in context. Antigen specificity is unknown. The sample originates from a study of T cell repertoires in cytomegalovirus infection. Study in general: Indications of both CMV infection and matching HLA type were provided by public TCR beta signatures.

Germline values: CDR1 MNHGY, CDR2 SVAAGI. CDR3 size: 16 residues. V was trimmed by 0 bases and J by 4 bases, leaving 13 bases between them. MiXCR, applied by TCRdb to the reads, yields one record per CDR3 protein. Found here are 450,000 to 600,000 distinct CDR3 sequences, approximately 40% of them singletons; the top ten hold roughly two fifths. The genes are TRBV6-9 and TRBJ2-1, with D tentatively TRBD1 (6 bases). This TCR derives from a human donor in good health (CMV status not recorded). Some clones in this sample may be carry-over from other donors' samples. Sequencing was performed on cultured PBMCs, taken from culture after CMV antigen stimulation. The CDR3 here is CASSYSGGRGYNEQFF. The DNA for the CDR3 is TGTGCCAGCAGTTATTCTGGCGGCAGGGGTTACAATGAGCAGTTCTTC.